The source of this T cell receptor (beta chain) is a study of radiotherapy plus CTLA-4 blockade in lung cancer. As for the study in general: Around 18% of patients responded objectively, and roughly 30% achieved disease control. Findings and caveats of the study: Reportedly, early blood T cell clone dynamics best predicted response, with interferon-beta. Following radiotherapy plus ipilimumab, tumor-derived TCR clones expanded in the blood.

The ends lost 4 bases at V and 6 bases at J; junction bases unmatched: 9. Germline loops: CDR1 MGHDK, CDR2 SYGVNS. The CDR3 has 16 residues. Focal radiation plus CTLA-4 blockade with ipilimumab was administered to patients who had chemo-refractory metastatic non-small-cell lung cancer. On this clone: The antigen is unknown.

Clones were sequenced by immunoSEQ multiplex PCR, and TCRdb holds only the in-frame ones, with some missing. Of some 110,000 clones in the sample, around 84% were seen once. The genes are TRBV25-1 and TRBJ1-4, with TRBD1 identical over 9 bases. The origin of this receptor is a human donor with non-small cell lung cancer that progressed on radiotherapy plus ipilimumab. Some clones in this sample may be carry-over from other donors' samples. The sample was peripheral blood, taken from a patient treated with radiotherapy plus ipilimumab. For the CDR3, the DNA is TGTGCCAGCAGTGCCCACACAGGGGGCTTTGATGAAAAACTGTTTTTT. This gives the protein CASSAHTGGFDEKLFF.